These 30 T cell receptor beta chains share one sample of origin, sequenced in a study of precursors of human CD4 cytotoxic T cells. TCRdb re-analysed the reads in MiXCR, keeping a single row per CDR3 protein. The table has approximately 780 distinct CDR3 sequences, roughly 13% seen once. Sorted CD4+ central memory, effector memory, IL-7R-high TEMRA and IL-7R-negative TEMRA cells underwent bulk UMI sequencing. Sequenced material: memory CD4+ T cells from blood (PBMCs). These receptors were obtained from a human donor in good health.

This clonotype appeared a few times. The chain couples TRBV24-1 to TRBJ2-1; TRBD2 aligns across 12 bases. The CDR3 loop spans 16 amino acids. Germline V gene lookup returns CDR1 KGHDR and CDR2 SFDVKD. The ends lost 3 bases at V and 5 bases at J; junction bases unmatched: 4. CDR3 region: CATSDPSGGVNNEQFF. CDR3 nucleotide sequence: TGTGCCACCAGTGATCCTAGCGGGGGGGTGAACAATGAGCAGTTCTTC.

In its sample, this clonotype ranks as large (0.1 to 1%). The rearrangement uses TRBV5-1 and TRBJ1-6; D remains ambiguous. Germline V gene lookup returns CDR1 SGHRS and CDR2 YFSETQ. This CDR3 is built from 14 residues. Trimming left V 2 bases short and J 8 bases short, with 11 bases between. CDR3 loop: CASSLNSGDSPLHF. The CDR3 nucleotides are TGCGCCAGCAGCTTAAACTCTGGGGATTCACCCCTCCACTTT.

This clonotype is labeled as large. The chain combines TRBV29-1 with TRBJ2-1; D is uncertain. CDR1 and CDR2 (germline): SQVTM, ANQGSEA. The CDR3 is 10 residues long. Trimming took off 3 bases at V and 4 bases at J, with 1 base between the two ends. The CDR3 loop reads CSVEYNEQFF. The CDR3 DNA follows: TGCAGCGTTGAGTACAATGAGCAGTTCTTC.

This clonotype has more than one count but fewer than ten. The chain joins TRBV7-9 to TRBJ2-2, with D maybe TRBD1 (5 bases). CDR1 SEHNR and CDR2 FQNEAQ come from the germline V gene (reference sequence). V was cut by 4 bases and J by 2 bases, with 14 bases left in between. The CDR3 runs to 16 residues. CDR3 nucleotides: TGTGCCAGCAGCTACCAGAGGACACAAAACACCGGGGAGCTGTTTTTT. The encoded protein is CASSYQRTQNTGELFF.

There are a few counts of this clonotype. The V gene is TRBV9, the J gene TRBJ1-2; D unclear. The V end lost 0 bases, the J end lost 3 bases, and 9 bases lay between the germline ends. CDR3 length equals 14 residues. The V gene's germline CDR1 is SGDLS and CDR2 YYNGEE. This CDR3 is CASSVGQSYYGYTF. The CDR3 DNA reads TGTGCCAGCAGCGTAGGTCAGTCATACTATGGCTACACCTTC.

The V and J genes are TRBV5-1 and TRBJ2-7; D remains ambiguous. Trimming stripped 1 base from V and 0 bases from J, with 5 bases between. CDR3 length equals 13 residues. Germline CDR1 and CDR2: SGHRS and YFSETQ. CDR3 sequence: CASSLYPSYEQYF. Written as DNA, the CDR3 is TGCGCCAGCAGCTTGTATCCCTCCTACGAGCAGTACTTC.

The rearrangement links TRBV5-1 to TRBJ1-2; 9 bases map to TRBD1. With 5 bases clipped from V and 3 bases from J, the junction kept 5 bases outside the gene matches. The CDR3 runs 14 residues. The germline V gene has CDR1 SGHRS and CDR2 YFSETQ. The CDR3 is CASSSQGADYGYTF. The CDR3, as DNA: TGCGCCAGCAGTTCACAGGGGGCTGACTATGGCTACACCTTC.

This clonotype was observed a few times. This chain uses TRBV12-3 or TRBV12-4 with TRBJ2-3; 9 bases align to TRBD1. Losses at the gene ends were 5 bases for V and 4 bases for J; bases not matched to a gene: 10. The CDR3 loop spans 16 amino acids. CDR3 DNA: TGTGCCAGCAGTCCGTGGCTTGGGACAGGGTCAGATACGCAGTATTTT. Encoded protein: CASSPWLGTGSDTQYF.

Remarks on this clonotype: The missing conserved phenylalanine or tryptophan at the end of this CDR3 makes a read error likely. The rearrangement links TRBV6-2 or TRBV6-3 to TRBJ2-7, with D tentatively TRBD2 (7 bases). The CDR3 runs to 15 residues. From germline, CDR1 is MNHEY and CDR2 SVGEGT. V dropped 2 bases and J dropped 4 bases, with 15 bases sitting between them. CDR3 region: CASSYPAGAQYEQYC. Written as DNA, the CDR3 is TGTGCCAGCAGTTACCCCGCGGGGGCGCAGTACGAGCAGTACTGC.

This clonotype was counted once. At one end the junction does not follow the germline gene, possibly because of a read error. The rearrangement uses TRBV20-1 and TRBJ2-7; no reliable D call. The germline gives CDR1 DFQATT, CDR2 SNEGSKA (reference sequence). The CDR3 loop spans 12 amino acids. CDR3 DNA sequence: TGCAGTGTTTTGACAAGTTCCTACGGGCAGTACTTC. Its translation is CSVLTSSYGQYF.

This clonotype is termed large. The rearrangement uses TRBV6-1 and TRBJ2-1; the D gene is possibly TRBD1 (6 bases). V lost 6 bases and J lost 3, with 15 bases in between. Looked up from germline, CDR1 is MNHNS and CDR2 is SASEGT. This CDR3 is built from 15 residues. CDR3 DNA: TGTGCCAGCAGGCCGACAGGAACCTACTACAATGAGCAGTTCTTC. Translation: CASRPTGTYYNEQFF.

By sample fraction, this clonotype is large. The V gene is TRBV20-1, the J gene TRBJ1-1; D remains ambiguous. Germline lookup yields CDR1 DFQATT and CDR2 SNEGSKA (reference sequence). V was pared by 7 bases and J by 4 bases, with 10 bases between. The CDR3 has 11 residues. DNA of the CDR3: TGCAGTGGCTGGCGGAGCACTGAAGCTTTCTTT. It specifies CSGWRSTEAFF.

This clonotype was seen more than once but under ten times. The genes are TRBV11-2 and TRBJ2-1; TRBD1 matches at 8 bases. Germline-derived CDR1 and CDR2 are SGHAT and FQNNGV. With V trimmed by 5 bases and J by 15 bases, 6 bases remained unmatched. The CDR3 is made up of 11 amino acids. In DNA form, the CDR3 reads TGTGCCAGCAGCCCAGGACAGGGACTGTTCTTC. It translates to CASSPGQGLFF.

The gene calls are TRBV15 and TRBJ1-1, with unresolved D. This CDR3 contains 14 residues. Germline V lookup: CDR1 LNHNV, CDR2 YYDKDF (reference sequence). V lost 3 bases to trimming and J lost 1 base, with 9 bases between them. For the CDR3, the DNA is TGTGCCACCAGCAGGGAAACAAAGAACACTGAAGCTTTCTTT. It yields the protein CATSRETKNTEAFF.

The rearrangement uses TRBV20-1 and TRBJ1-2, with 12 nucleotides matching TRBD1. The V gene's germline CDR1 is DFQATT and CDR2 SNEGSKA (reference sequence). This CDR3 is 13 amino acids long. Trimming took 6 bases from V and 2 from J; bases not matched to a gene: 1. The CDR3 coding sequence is TGCAGTGCGGGACAGGGGGCAAACTATGGCTACACCTTC. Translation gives CSAGQGANYGYTF.

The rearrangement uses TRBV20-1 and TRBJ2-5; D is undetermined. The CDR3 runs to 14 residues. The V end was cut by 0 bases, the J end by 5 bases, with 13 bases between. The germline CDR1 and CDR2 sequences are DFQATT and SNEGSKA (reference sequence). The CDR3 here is CSARDNGRSETQYF. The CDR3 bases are TGCAGTGCTAGAGATAACGGCCGGTCGGAGACCCAGTACTTC.

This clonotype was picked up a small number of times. The CDR3: CAWSVQGNTEAFF. In DNA form, the CDR3 reads TGTGCCTGGAGTGTACAAGGGAACACTGAAGCTTTCTTT. The V call is TRBV30, the J call TRBJ1-1; D is unresolved. CDR1 is GTSNPN and CDR2 is SVGIG in the germline V gene (reference sequence). This CDR3 has 13 amino acids. V was cut by 0 bases and J by 1 base, with 6 bases left in between.

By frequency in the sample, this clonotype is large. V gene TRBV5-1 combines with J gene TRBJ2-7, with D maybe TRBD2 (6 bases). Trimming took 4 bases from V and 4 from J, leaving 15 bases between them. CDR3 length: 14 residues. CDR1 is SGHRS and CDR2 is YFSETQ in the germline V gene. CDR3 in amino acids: CASSPDGGGYEQYV. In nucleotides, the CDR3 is TGCGCCAGCAGCCCGGATGGTGGAGGGTACGAGCAGTACGTC.

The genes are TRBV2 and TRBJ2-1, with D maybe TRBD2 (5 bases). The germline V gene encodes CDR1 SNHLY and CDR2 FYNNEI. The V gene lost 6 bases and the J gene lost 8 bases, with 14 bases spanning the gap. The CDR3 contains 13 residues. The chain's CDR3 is CASSPLGRDEQFF. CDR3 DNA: TGTGCCAGCAGCCCCCTAGGGCGGGATGAGCAGTTCTTC.

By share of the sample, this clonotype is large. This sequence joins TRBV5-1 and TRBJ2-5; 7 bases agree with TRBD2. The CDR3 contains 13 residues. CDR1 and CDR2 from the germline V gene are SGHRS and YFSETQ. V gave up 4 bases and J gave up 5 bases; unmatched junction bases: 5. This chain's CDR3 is CASSTGGVETQYF. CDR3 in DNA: TGCGCCAGCAGCACGGGGGGTGTGGAGACCCAGTACTTC. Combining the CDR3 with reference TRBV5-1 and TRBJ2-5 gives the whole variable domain KAGVTQTPRYLIKTRGQQVTLSCSPISGHRSVSWYQQTPGQGLQFLFEYFSETQRNKGNFPGRFSGRQFSNSRSEMNVSTLELGDSALYLCASSTGGVETQYFGPGTRLLVL.

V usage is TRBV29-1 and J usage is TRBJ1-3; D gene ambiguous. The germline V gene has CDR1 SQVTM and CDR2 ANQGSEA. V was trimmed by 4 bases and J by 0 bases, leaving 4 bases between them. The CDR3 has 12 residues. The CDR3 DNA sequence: TGCAGCGTTGCCAGCTCTGGAAACACCATATATTTT. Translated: CSVASSGNTIYF.

The CDR3 DNA follows: TGTGCCAGTAGTCTCCAGGGGGCCTCCTACGAGCAGTACTTC. Amino acids: CASSLQGASYEQYF. V is TRBV19 and J is TRBJ2-7; 8 positions agree with TRBD1. With 5 bases clipped from V and 0 bases from J, the junction kept 3 bases outside the gene matches. CDR1 is LNHDA, CDR2 SQIVND, per germline (reference sequence). This CDR3 spans 14 amino acids. The whole variable domain, filled in from reference TRBV19 and TRBJ2-7, reads DGGITQSPKYLFRKEGQNVTLSCEQNLNHDAMYWYRQDPGQGLRLIYYSQIVNDFQKGDIAEGYSVSREKKESFPLTVTSAQKNPTAFYLCASSLQGASYEQYFGPGTRLTVT.

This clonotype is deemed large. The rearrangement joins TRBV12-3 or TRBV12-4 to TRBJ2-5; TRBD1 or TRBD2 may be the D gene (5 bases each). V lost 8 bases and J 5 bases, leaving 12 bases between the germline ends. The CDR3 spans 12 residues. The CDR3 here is CASRGSGETQYF. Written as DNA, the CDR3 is TGTGCCAGCCGGGGCTCGGGGGAGACCCAGTACTTC.

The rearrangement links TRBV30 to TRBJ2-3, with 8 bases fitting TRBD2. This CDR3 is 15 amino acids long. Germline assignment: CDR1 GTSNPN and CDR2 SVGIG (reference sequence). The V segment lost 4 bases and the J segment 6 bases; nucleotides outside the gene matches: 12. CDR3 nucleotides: TGTGCCTGGAAGTTCCTAGCGGGTAGGACGGATACGCAGTATTTT. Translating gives CAWKFLAGRTDTQYF.

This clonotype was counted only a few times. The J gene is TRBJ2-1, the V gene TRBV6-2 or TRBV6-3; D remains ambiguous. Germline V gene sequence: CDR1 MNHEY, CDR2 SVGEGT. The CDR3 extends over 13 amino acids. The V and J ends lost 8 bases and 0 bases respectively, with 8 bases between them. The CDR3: CASGTDSYNEQFF. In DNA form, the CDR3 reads TGTGCCAGCGGAACTGACTCCTACAATGAGCAGTTCTTC.

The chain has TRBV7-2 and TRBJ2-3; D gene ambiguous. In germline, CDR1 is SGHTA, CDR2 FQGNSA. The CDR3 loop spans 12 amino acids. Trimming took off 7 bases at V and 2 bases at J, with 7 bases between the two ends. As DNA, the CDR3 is TGTGCCAGCACCCTAGACACAGATACGCAGTATTTT. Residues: CASTLDTDTQYF.

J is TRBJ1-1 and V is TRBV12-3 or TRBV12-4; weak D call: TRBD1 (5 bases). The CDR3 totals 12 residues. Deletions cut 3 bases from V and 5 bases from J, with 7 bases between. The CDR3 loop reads CASSFWGTEAFF. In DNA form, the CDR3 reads TGTGCCAGCAGTTTCTGGGGGACTGAAGCTTTCTTT.

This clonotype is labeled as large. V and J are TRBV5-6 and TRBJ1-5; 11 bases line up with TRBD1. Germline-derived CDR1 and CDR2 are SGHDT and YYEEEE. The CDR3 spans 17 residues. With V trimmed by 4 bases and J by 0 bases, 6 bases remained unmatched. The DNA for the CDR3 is TGTGCCAGCAGCCGTGGGACAGGGGGGTATAGCAATCAGCCCCAGCATTTT. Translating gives CASSRGTGGYSNQPQHF.

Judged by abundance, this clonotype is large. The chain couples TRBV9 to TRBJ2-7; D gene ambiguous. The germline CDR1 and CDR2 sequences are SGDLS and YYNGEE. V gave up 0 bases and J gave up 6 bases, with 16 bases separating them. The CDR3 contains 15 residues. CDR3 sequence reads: CASSVEPGFFGEQYV. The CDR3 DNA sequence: TGTGCCAGCAGCGTAGAGCCGGGTTTCTTCGGCGAGCAGTACGTC.

CDR3 protein: CASSLTSGGSETQYF. The CDR3 DNA is TGTGCCAGCAGCTTAACTAGCGGGGGAAGTGAGACCCAGTACTTC. The chain couples TRBV7-2 to TRBJ2-5, with TRBD2 identical over 11 bases. The germline CDR1 and CDR2 sequences are SGHTA and FQGNSA. The CDR3 has 15 amino acids. V lost 2 bases to trimming and J lost 5 bases; unmatched junction nucleotides: 4. Complete variable domain (other parts from reference TRBV7-2 and TRBJ2-5): GAGVSQSPSNKVTEKGKDVELRCDPISGHTALYWYRQSLGQGLEFLIYFQGNSAPDKSGLPSDRFSAERTGGSVSTLTIQRTQQEDSAVYLCASSLTSGGSETQYFGPGTRLLVL.